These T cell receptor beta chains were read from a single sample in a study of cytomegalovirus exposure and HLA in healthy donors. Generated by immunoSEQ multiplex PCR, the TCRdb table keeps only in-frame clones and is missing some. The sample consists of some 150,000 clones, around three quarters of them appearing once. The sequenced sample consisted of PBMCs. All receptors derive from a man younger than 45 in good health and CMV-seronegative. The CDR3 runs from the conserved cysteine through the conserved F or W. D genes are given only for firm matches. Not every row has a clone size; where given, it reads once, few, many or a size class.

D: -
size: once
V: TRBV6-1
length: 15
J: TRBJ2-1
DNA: TGTGCCAGCAGCGATCCAGGGGGAGGTGACAATGAGCAGTTCTTC
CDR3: CASSDPGGGDNEQFF

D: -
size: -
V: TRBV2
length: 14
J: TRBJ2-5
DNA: TGTGCCAGCAGTGGCCTCACAGGGAAGGAGACCCAGTACTTC
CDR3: CASSGLTGKETQYF

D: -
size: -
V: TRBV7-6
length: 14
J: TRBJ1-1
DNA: TGTGCCAGCAGTGCGGGGGGGCGACGCACTGAAGCTTTCTTT
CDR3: CASSAGGRRTEAFF

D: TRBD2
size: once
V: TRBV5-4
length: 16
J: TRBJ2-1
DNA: TGTGCCAGCAGCTTAGGGACTAGCGGGCGATATAATGAGCAGTTCTTC
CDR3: CASSLGTSGRYNEQFF

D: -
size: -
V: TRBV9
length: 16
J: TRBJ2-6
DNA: TGTGCCAGCAGCCCTGCGTATGGCTCTGGGGCCAACGTCCTGACTTTC
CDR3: CASSPAYGSGANVLTF

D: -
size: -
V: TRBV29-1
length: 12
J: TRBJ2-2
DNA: TGCAGCGTTGAAGAACAGGTTGGGGAGCTGTTTTTT
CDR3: CSVEEQVGELFF

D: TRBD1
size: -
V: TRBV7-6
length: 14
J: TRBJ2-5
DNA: TGTGCCAGCAGCCTAAGGGACAGGCAAGAGACCCAGTACTTC
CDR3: CASSLRDRQETQYF

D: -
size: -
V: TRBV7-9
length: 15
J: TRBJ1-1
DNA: TGTGCCAGCAGCCAAGCGCAGGGAACGAACACTGAAGCTTTCTTT
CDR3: CASSQAQGTNTEAFF

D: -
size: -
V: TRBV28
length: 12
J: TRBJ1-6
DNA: TGTGCCAGCAGTTTATTAAAATCACCCCTCCACTTT
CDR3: CASSLLKSPLHF

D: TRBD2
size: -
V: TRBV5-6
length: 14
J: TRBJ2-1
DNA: TGTGCCAGCAGCCGTGGGACTAGCGGTACTGAGCAGTTCTTC
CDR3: CASSRGTSGTEQFF

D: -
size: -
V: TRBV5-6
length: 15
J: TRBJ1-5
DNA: TGTGCCAGCAGCCACCAGGGTAATAGCAATCAGCCCCAGCATTTT
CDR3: CASSHQGNSNQPQHF

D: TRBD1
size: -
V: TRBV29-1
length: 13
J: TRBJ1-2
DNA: TGCAGCGTTGTGGCTAACAGGGGTCATGGCTACACCTTC
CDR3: CSVVANRGHGYTF

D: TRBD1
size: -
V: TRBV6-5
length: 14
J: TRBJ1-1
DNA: TGTGCCAGCAGTTTACGACAGGGACACACTGAAGCTTTCTTT
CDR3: CASSLRQGHTEAFF

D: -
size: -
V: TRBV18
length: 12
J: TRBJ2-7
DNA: TGTGCCAGCTCACCGGGGCCTTCCGAGCAGTACTTC
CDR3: CASSPGPSEQYF

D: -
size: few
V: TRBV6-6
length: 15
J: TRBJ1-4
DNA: TGTGCCAGCAGTTACCCCAGGGAGGCTAATGAAAAACTGTTTTTT
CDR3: CASSYPREANEKLFF

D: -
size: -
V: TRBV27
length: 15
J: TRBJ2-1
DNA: TGTGCCAGCACCCGACCAGGGGTGGGATACAATGAGCAGTTCTTC
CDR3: CASTRPGVGYNEQFF

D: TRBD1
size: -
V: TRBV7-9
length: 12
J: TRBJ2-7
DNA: TGTGCCAGCAGCCCCGAGGGGGCAGTGCAGTACTTC
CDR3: CASSPEGAVQYF